The rows below give T cell receptor beta chains drawn from one sample of a study of T cells in Graves' hyperthyroidism and ophthalmopathy. TCRdb itself ran the multiplex PCR reads through MiXCR, one entry per CDR3 protein. The sample has hundreds of thousands of distinct CDR3 sequences, 13% to 15% seen once. Sequenced: blood. The source is a young woman with Graves' hyperthyroidism. The CDR3 runs from the conserved cysteine through the conserved F or W. The D gene is left open where the match is weak. Clone size is shown for a subset of rows, as once, few, many or a class of expanded clone.

TGTGCCACCAGCCCAGAAGAGGACAGAAGCACAGATACGCAGTATTTT	CATSPEEDRSTDTQYF	TRBJ2-3	TRBV15	few	NA
TGCAGCGTTGAAAAGCGGGAGTTCTCTGTTGAGCAGTTCTTC	CSVEKREFSVEQFF	TRBJ2-1	TRBV29-1	NA	TRBD2
TGTGCCAGCAGCCCCCGAACAGGGCCCAGGGGTGAGCAGTTCTTC	CASSPRTGPRGEQFF	TRBJ2-1	TRBV7-9	many	NA
TGTGCCAGCAGCAAACTCGGGTGGACTAGCAACCCAGATACGCAGTATTTT	CASSKLGWTSNPDTQYF	TRBJ2-3	TRBV6-1	many	TRBD2
TGTGCCAGCAGCGTAGAATCGGGTTTTGGGAACACTGAAGCTTTCTTT	CASSVESGFGNTEAFF	TRBJ1-1	TRBV9	few	NA
TGTGCCAGCAGCAACGGACTAGTCATGGTAAACTACGAGCAGTACTTC	CASSNGLVMVNYEQYF	TRBJ2-7	TRBV11-1	many	TRBD2
TGTGCCAGCAGTAATTGGATTCGCGGTCAGCCCCAGCATTTT	CASSNWIRGQPQHF	TRBJ1-5	TRBV12-3/TRBV12-4	few	NA
TGTGCCAGCAGTTACTTACAGGGCTACGAGCAGTACTTC	CASSYLQGYEQYF	TRBJ2-7	TRBV6-5	many	NA
TGTGCCAGCAGTTACATCGGGGTCCGCTACGAGCAGTACTTC	CASSYIGVRYEQYF	TRBJ2-7	TRBV6-2/TRBV6-3	NA	NA
TGTGCCACCTCGCCAGGGGGCGAGTACGAGCAGTACTTC	CATSPGGEYEQYF	TRBJ2-7	TRBV18	many	TRBD1